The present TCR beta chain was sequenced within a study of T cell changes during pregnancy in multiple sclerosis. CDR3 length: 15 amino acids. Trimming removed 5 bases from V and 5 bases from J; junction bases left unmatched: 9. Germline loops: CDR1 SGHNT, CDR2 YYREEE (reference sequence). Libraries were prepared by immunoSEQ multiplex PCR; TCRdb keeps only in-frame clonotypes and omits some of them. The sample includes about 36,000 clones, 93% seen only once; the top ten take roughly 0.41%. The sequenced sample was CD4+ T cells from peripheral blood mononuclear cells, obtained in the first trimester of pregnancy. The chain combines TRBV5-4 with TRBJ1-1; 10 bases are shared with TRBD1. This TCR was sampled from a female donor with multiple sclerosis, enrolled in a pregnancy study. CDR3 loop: CASSQTGGVGTEAFF. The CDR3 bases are TGTGCCAGCAGTCAGACAGGGGGCGTTGGAACTGAAGCTTTCTTT.